These 20 T cell receptor beta chains were sequenced from one sample in a study of Graves' ophthalmopathy and Graves' hyperthyroidism. The TCR beta CDR3 regions underwent amplification from RNA transcripts. An initial RT-PCR round employing HTBI primers preceded a second-round multiplex PCR. TCRdb independently ran MiXCR on the multiplex PCR reads; one entry per CDR3 protein. The repertoire holds about 1.2 million distinct CDR3 sequences, with less than 45% as singletons. Sequencing input: peripheral blood or thyroid tissue (not recorded which). Every receptor here comes from an adult man with Graves' hyperthyroidism.

The chain links TRBV19 to TRBJ2-5; perhaps TRBD2 as D (6 bases). Per the germline V gene, CDR1 is LNHDA and CDR2 is SQIVND (reference sequence). The CDR3 is made up of 12 amino acids. The CDR3 spells CDQSTSRETQYF. In nucleotides, the CDR3 is TGTGACCAGTCAACTAGCAGAGAGACCCAGTACTTC. Full variable domain (rest looked up from reference TRBV19 and TRBJ2-5): DGGITQSPKYLFRKEGQNVTLSCEQNLNHDAMYWYRQDPGQGLRLIYYSQIVNDFQKGDIAEGYSVSREKKESFPLTVTSAQKNPTAFYLCDQSTSRETQYFGPGTRLLVL.

Comment on this clonotype: The likely explanation is a read error, given a far larger clone one base away. The chain combines TRBV7-9 with TRBJ2-2; tentative D call: TRBD2 (5 bases). The CDR3 spans 12 residues. In germline, CDR1 is SEHNR, CDR2 FQNEAQ (reference sequence). The CDR3 loop reads CASSLITGEPFF. The CDR3 DNA is TGTGCCAGCAGCTTAATTACCGGGGAGCCGTTTTTT.

This clonotype has only a few counts. The rearrangement uses TRBV7-9 and TRBJ1-1, with unresolved D. The V and J ends lost 3 bases and 9 bases respectively, with 11 bases between them. The CDR3 loop spans 12 amino acids. Germline CDR1 SEHNR, CDR2 FQNEAQ (reference sequence). This CDR3 reads CASSFWGSQAFF. As DNA, the CDR3 is TGTGCCAGCAGCTTTTGGGGATCTCAAGCTTTCTTT.

The chain is built from TRBV5-5 and TRBJ2-2; D perhaps matches TRBD2 (5 bases). The CDR3 totals 17 residues. V was shortened by 5 bases and J by 3 bases, with 20 bases between the two germline ends. Germline CDR1 and CDR2: SGHKS and YYEKEE (reference sequence). The CDR3 coding sequence is TGTGCCAGCAGTCCATACGAGGGTACCTTTTACACCGGGGAGCTGTTTTTT. Amino acid sequence: CASSPYEGTFYTGELFF.

This clonotype appeared once. J is TRBJ1-1 and V is TRBV7-9, with D hard to call. V was trimmed by 5 bases and J by 3 bases, leaving 10 bases between them. The length of the CDR3 is 13 residues. Germline assignment: CDR1 SEHNR and CDR2 FQNEAQ (reference sequence). The CDR3 reads CASSPGSHTEAFF. The CDR3 coding sequence is TGTGCCAGCAGCCCGGGTAGTCACACTGAAGCTTTCTTT.

To note about this clonotype: Compared with germline, one end of the junction differs, possibly owing to a read error. The chain recombines TRBV10-2 with TRBJ1-2; D is unresolved. Germline CDR1 WSHSY, CDR2 SAAADI. This CDR3 has 16 residues. CDR3 coding DNA: TGTGCCAGCAGCCTAGGCCCCGGGAGGTCCGGGCGGGGCTACACCTTC. It yields the protein CASSLGPGRSGRGYTF.

This clonotype has just a few counts. The chain uses TRBV7-2 and TRBJ2-7; TRBD1 aligns across 11 bases. This CDR3 is 16 amino acids long. CDR1 is SGHTA, CDR2 FQGNSA, per germline. With 3 bases clipped from V and 3 bases from J, the junction kept 7 bases outside the gene matches. The CDR3 region has the DNA TGTGCCAGCAGCTTTTATCCGGGACAGGGGGACTACGAGCAGTACTTC. Translation gives CASSFYPGQGDYEQYF. Together with reference TRBV7-2 and TRBJ2-7, the CDR3 gives the full variable domain: GAGVSQSPSNKVTEKGKDVELRCDPISGHTALYWYRQSLGQGLEFLIYFQGNSAPDKSGLPSDRFSAERTGGSVSTLTIQRTQQEDSAVYLCASSFYPGQGDYEQYFGPGTRLTVT.

The V and J genes are TRBV5-4 and TRBJ2-7; D may be TRBD2 (6 bases). The CDR3 has 14 amino acids. V was clipped by 6 bases and J by 0 bases, with 13 bases between them. Germline CDR1 reads SGHNT; CDR2 reads YYREEE (reference sequence). CDR3 nucleotide sequence: TGTGCCAGCACCACGGGAGCTAGCTCCTACGAGCAGTACTTC. Its protein is CASTTGASSYEQYF. Variable domain in full (rest from reference TRBV5-4 and TRBJ2-7): ETGVTQSPTHLIKTRGQQVTLRCSSQSGHNTVSWYQQALGQGPQFIFQYYREEENGRGNFPPRFSGLQFPNYSSELNVNALELDDSALYLCASTTGASSYEQYFGPGTRLTVT.

In the case of this clonotype: A much bigger clone sits one base away, suggesting this may be a read error. The chain links TRBV10-3 to TRBJ1-1; D gene uncertain. CDR3 length equals 13 residues. V lost 6 bases, J lost 2 bases, and 10 bases lay in between. CDR1 is ENHRY and CDR2 is SYGVKD in the germline V gene. The DNA for the CDR3 is TGTGCCATCAGAGGTGCGCCTAACACTGAAGCTTTCTTT. Its protein is CAIRGAPNTEAFF.

This sequence joins TRBV5-1 and TRBJ2-7; D is uncertain. V lost 0 bases and J lost 3, with 10 bases in between. CDR3 length: 14 amino acids. The germline V gene encodes CDR1 SGHRS and CDR2 YFSETQ. The CDR3 sequence: CASSLATHRYEQYF. CDR3 DNA: TGCGCCAGCAGCTTGGCAACCCATCGCTACGAGCAGTACTTC.

As DNA, the CDR3 is TGTGCCAGCAGTTTCTTCCCCTACGGAAGGGACACTGAAGCTTTCTTT. The encoded protein is CASSFFPYGRDTEAFF. This chain joins TRBV5-4 and TRBJ1-1; no firm D call. The germline gives CDR1 SGHNT, CDR2 YYREEE (reference sequence). The V and J ends lost 5 bases and 3 bases respectively, with 20 bases between them. The CDR3 extends over 16 amino acids.

The chain employs TRBV20-1 and TRBJ1-3; D is uncertain. Trimming left V 4 bases short and J 3 bases short, with 13 bases between. Germline CDR1 DFQATT, CDR2 SNEGSKA (reference sequence). The CDR3 loop spans 14 amino acids. CDR3 in DNA: TGCAGTGCTATCGGGCCCCGAAATGGAAACACCATATATTTT. Translation: CSAIGPRNGNTIYF.

This clonotype came up once. At one of its ends the junction is not consistent with the germline gene, which may arise from a read error. The chain joins TRBV7-9 to TRBJ2-6; 7 bases line up with TRBD1. The CDR3 contains 14 residues. Germline V gene sequence: CDR1 SEHNR, CDR2 FQNEAQ (reference sequence). The CDR3 DNA reads as TGTGCCAGCAGCCCGATCACAGGGGACAACGTCCTGACTTTC. This translates into CASSPITGDNVLTF.

This clonotype was detected many times. The chain recombines TRBV24-1 with TRBJ1-5, with 12 bases that match TRBD1. Looked up from germline, CDR1 is KGHDR and CDR2 is SFDVKD. The CDR3 runs to 12 residues. The DNA for the CDR3 is TGTGCAACCGGGACAGGGGGCCTGCCCCAGCATTTT. Translation: CATGTGGLPQHF.

The table lists this clonotype with a few counts. The junction differs from germline at one of its ends, possibly a read error. The chain uses TRBV10-2 and TRBJ2-7; 9 bases are shared with TRBD2. The length of the CDR3 is 14 residues. Germline CDR1 reads WSHSY; CDR2 reads SAAADI. The CDR3 spells CASSSSGATYEQYF. The CDR3 DNA sequence: TGTGCCAGCAGCTCTAGCGGGGCTACCTACGAGCAGTACTTC.

The chain has TRBV29-1 and TRBJ2-5; D unclear. The CDR3 length is 11 residues. V gave up 6 bases and J gave up 1 base, with 6 bases separating them. Germline CDR1 and CDR2: SQVTM and ANQGSEA. The CDR3 region has the DNA TGCAGCGTACATCGCCAAGAGACCCAGTACTTC. It codes for CSVHRQETQYF. Full variable domain (remainder filled in from reference TRBV29-1 and TRBJ2-5): SAVISQKPSRDICQRGTSLTIQCQVDSQVTMMFWYRQQPGQSLTLIATANQGSEATYESGFVIDKFPISRPNLTFSTLTVSNMSPEDSSIYLCSVHRQETQYFGPGTRLLVL.

V is TRBV7-2 and J is TRBJ1-5, with D perhaps TRBD1 (5 bases). Germline V gene data show CDR1 as SGHTA and CDR2 as FQGNSA. The V end was cut by 1 base, the J end by 14 bases, with 12 bases between. The CDR3 spans 12 residues. This CDR3 is CASSLGDYYEHF. DNA for the CDR3: TGTGCCAGCAGCTTAGGGGACTACTACGAGCATTTT.

This clonotype was seen a few times. The gene calls are TRBV29-1 and TRBJ2-7; TRBD1 might be the D (6 bases). Trimming shortened V by 6 bases and J by 3 bases, and 9 bases separated the two germline ends. Germline values: CDR1 SQVTM, CDR2 ANQGSEA. This CDR3 spans 11 amino acids. The CDR3: CSVTGNYEQYF. CDR3 bases: TGCAGCGTAACAGGGAACTACGAGCAGTACTTC.

This sequence joins TRBV6-5 and TRBJ1-2; no clear D. V shed 0 bases and J shed 8 bases, with 13 bases lying between them. CDR3 length: 14 residues. Germline CDR1 is MNHEY and CDR2 is SVGAGI. CDR3 sequence: CASSYSRFSIGYTF. The CDR3 DNA sequence: TGTGCCAGCAGTTACTCCCGGTTTTCCATCGGCTACACCTTC.

This clonotype was recorded at least ten times. The gene calls are TRBV10-3 and TRBJ2-7; D is perhaps TRBD1 (6 bases). Germline CDR1 reads ENHRY; CDR2 reads SYGVKD. This CDR3 has 13 residues. Between the trimmed V and J ends, which lost 4 bases and 5 bases, there was a span of 12 bases. The CDR3 region is CAISVNRANEQYF. In nucleotides, the CDR3 is TGTGCCATCAGTGTGAACAGGGCAAACGAGCAGTACTTC.